This T cell receptor (beta chain) was identified in a study of blood T cells in healthy people across ages. Study results and limitations: Across samples, TCR beta diversity tracked strongly with naive T cell percentage.

A second PCR of roughly 7 to 11 cycles used a sample-barcoded 5' primer and a J-beta primer mix. In TCRdb, the 5' RACE reads were re-called with MiXCR into one record per CDR3 protein. This sample has about 670,000 distinct CDR3 sequences, with 40% to 45% found just once. As regards this clonotype: Antigen: not known.

Sequences were obtained from blood. The clonotype comes from an elderly man in good health.

The CDR3 sequence: CASSQETAGAEAFF. The CDR3 DNA reads as TGCGCCAGCAGCCAAGAGACGGCGGGAGCTGAAGCTTTCTTT. V usage is TRBV4-3 and J usage is TRBJ1-1; D is undetermined. CDR3 length: 14 residues. Germline CDR1 and CDR2: LGHNA and YSLEER. V was pared by 0 bases and J by 6 bases, with 11 bases between.